This T cell receptor beta chain originates from a study of blood T cell repertoires in COVID-19. Study summary: Sources were T cells, B-cell-depleted T cells, or PBMCs; the material itself was cDNA or gDNA.

The CDR3 is 12 residues long. Unmatched junction bases numbered 4, after V lost 5 bases and J lost 10 bases. Per germline, CDR1 KGHDR and CDR2 SFDVKD. Measured with immunoSEQ multiplex PCR; TCRdb has only the in-frame clones, and not every one. The sample lists approximately 100,000 clones; around 78% were seen once. This clone was recorded once. Followed over time, Seattle patients had been enrolled while infection was active. The sequenced material came from peripheral blood. The rearrangement links TRBV24-1 to TRBJ2-7; 10 bases line up with TRBD2. This sequence was found in a man older than 75 with COVID-19, enrolled during active disease. The CDR3 DNA reads TGTGCCACCAGTGGCCTAGCGGGAGTCCAGTACTTC. Translated: CATSGLAGVQYF.